This record covers a single T cell receptor (beta chain). Germline CDR1 SGHTS, CDR2 YDEGEE. The CDR3 has 14 amino acids. With V trimmed by 2 bases and J by 6 bases, 3 bases remained unmatched. The assay was immunoSEQ multiplex PCR, and TCRdb's table has in-frame clones only and misses some. The sample consists of 30,000 to 45,000 clones, 90% to 95% of them appearing once. These data originate in a study of T cell changes during pregnancy in multiple sclerosis. The chain joins TRBV5-8 to TRBJ2-7, with TRBD1 matching 12 bases. The material was CD8+ T cells from peripheral blood mononuclear cells, obtained in the second trimester of pregnancy. The TCR originated in a female donor with multiple sclerosis, enrolled in a pregnancy study. The CDR3 region has the DNA TGTGCCAGCAGCTTCGGGACAGGGGGCGCCGAGCAGTACTTC. Its translation is CASSFGTGGAEQYF. Drawing the rest from reference TRBV5-8 and TRBJ2-7, the complete variable domain is EAGVTQSPTHLIKTRGQQATLRCSPISGHTSVYWYQQALGLGLQFLLWYDEGEERNRGNFPPRFSGRQFPNYSSELNVNALELEDSALYLCASSFGTGGAEQYFGPGTRLTVT.